Below, 22 T cell receptor beta chains from the same sample are listed, as sequenced in a study of cytomegalovirus exposure and HLA in healthy donors. The PCR was carried out with 60 Vbeta primers and 13 Jbeta primers. Sequenced by immunoSEQ multiplex PCR; TCRdb stores in-frame clones only, minus some. The sample table sets out around 44,000 clones. Specimen: PBMCs. Source of these receptors: a male donor in good health and CMV-seropositive.

Here the CDR3 DNA reads TGCGCCAGCACTTCGGGACATAGCTACGAGCAGTACTTC. This translates into CASTSGHSYEQYF. The chain couples TRBV5-1 to TRBJ2-7; tentatively, D is TRBD1 (6 bases). Trimming took 6 bases from V and 3 from J, leaving 13 bases between them. Germline lookup yields CDR1 SGHRS and CDR2 YFSETQ. The CDR3 has 13 residues. The full variable domain, completed using reference TRBV5-1 and TRBJ2-7, is KAGVTQTPRYLIKTRGQQVTLSCSPISGHRSVSWYQQTPGQGLQFLFEYFSETQRNKGNFPGRFSGRQFSNSRSEMNVSTLELGDSALYLCASTSGHSYEQYFGPGTRLTVT.

The rearrangement links TRBV11-2 to TRBJ1-1; D may be TRBD1 (6 bases). V was trimmed by 7 bases and J by 2 bases, leaving 14 bases between them. CDR1 is SGHAT and CDR2 is FQNNGV in the germline V gene. The CDR3 is made up of 14 amino acids. This CDR3 reads CASNLAGANTEAFF. DNA for the CDR3: TGTGCCAGCAACCTGGCAGGGGCCAACACTGAAGCTTTCTTT.

The V gene is TRBV6-6, the J gene TRBJ1-4, with D unresolved. CDR3 length equals 15 residues. V was pared by 2 bases and J by 0 bases, with 7 bases between. The germline gives CDR1 MNHNY, CDR2 SVGAGI (reference sequence). In nucleotides, the CDR3 is TGTGCCAGCAGTTACCTCGGGGCAACTAATGAAAAACTGTTTTTT. Encoded protein: CASSYLGATNEKLFF.

The rearrangement uses TRBV27 and TRBJ1-4; D is unclear. The CDR3 has 13 residues. The V gene lost 5 bases and the J gene lost 5 bases, with 9 bases spanning the gap. CDR1 is MNHEY, CDR2 SMNVEV, per germline (reference sequence). The CDR3 is CASSPYSNEKLFF. The CDR3 DNA reads as TGTGCCAGCAGTCCCTACTCAAATGAAAAACTGTTTTTT.

This chain uses TRBV5-1 with TRBJ2-3, with D possibly matching TRBD1 (5 bases). The CDR3 totals 15 residues. CDR1 and CDR2 from the germline V gene are SGHRS and YFSETQ. V lost 4 bases to trimming and J lost 0 bases, with 12 bases between them. The CDR3 sequence: CASSPPGYSTDTQYF. CDR3 bases: TGCGCCAGCAGCCCCCCAGGGTATAGCACAGATACGCAGTATTTT.

The chain combines TRBV6-1 with TRBJ1-1; 9 nucleotides match TRBD1. Trimming took 7 bases from V and 4 from J; bases not matched to a gene: 4. The V gene's germline CDR1 is MNHNS and CDR2 SASEGT. There are 13 residues in the CDR3. The CDR3 sequence is CASTGQGTTEAFF. The CDR3 bases are TGTGCCAGCACCGGACAGGGGACCACTGAAGCTTTCTTT.

The V call is TRBV28, the J call TRBJ1-2, with D possibly TRBD1 on 6 matching bases. In germline, CDR1 is MDHEN, CDR2 SYDVKM. The CDR3 loop spans 14 amino acids. Trimming removed 2 bases from V and 4 bases from J, with 11 bases in between. The CDR3 DNA is TGTGCCAGCAGTTTAGCACAGGGTACCTATGGCTACACCTTC. It translates to CASSLAQGTYGYTF.

The J gene is TRBJ1-2, the V gene TRBV7-2; D may be TRBD1 (6 bases). CDR1 and CDR2 (germline): SGHTA, FQGNSA. The CDR3 spans 14 residues. Between the trimmed V and J ends, which lost 2 bases and 0 bases, there was a span of 7 bases. The CDR3: CASSLWDTNYGYTF. The CDR3 DNA sequence: TGTGCCAGCAGCTTATGGGACACTAACTATGGCTACACCTTC.

The chain joins TRBV6-5 to TRBJ2-7; tentative D call: TRBD2 (5 bases). The germline V gene has CDR1 MNHEY and CDR2 SVGAGI. The V and J ends lost 0 bases and 2 bases respectively, with 11 bases between them. This CDR3 spans 15 amino acids. CDR3 in DNA: TGTGCCAGCAGTTACTCGTCCAGCGGAGCCTACGAGCAGTACTTC. This gives the protein CASSYSSSGAYEQYF.

A word on this clone: The identical CDR3 is also encoded by other nucleotide sequences in the sample. This chain connects TRBV2 to TRBJ1-2; 7 bases map to TRBD1. The CDR3 consists of 14 residues. Germline lookup yields CDR1 SNHLY and CDR2 FYNNEI. V lost 5 bases, J lost 4 bases, and 7 bases stayed unmatched. CDR3 in DNA: TGTGCCAGCAGTCGTACAGGGGATAGCTATGGCTACACCTTC. Translation: CASSRTGDSYGYTF.

The chain employs TRBV7-6 and TRBJ2-3; a weak D match, TRBD1 (5 bases). From germline, CDR1 is SGHVS and CDR2 FNYEAQ. This CDR3 comprises 14 residues. Trimming cost V 5 bases and J 4 bases, with 13 bases left between them. The CDR3 DNA sequence: TGTGCCAGCAGCACAAGGTCAGGGTCAGATACGCAGTATTTT. It codes for CASSTRSGSDTQYF.

This sequence joins TRBV5-1 and TRBJ1-1, with 7 bases that match TRBD1. The germline gives CDR1 SGHRS, CDR2 YFSETQ. The junction had 8 bases not matched to a gene; V was cut back by 2 bases and J by 7 bases. This CDR3 region has 14 residues. CDR3 sequence reads: CASSLLRQGGEAFF. CDR3 bases: TGCGCCAGCAGCTTACTCAGACAGGGCGGTGAAGCTTTCTTT. Using reference TRBV5-1 and TRBJ1-1 for the parts outside the CDR3, the full variable domain is KAGVTQTPRYLIKTRGQQVTLSCSPISGHRSVSWYQQTPGQGLQFLFEYFSETQRNKGNFPGRFSGRQFSNSRSEMNVSTLELGDSALYLCASSLLRQGGEAFFGQGTRLTVV.

The chain couples TRBV7-9 to TRBJ1-1; 9 bases align to TRBD1. The J segment lost 0 bases and the V segment lost 5 bases, leaving 7 bases of the junction unmatched. There are 16 residues in the CDR3. Germline V gene sequence: CDR1 SEHNR, CDR2 FQNEAQ (reference sequence). CDR3 coding DNA: TGTGCCAGCAGCCCATGGACAGGGGAGATGAACACTGAAGCTTTCTTT. Protein sequence: CASSPWTGEMNTEAFF.

This chain connects TRBV4-1 to TRBJ2-7; perhaps TRBD2 as D (5 bases). CDR1 and CDR2 (germline): MGHRA, YSYEKL. The V end lost 4 bases, the J end lost 0 bases, and 10 bases lay between the germline ends. The CDR3 extends over 14 amino acids. In nucleotides, the CDR3 is TGCGCCAGCAGCCCAGGCGGGTCCTCCTACGAGCAGTACTTC. It codes for CASSPGGSSYEQYF.

J is TRBJ2-2 and V is TRBV18, with D perhaps TRBD1 (5 bases). The CDR3 has 14 residues. Trimming left V 5 bases short and J 4 bases short, with 11 bases between. Germline V gene lookup returns CDR1 KGHSH and CDR2 LQKENI. DNA of the CDR3: TGTGCCAGCTCAGAAAACAGGATCACCGGGGAGCTGTTTTTT. Translating it yields CASSENRITGELFF.

V is TRBV7-8 and J is TRBJ2-7; 9 nucleotides align to TRBD2. The CDR3 contains 16 residues. Unmatched junction bases numbered 11, after V lost 5 bases and J lost 3 bases. Germline V gives CDR1 SGHVS, CDR2 FQNEAQ. The CDR3 nucleotides are TGTGCCAGCAGCCCACGGCGGCTAGCGGGGAACTACGAGCAGTACTTC. It specifies CASSPRRLAGNYEQYF.

V is TRBV2 and J is TRBJ2-7; tentative D call: TRBD1 (5 bases). The CDR3 totals 12 residues. Germline V gene data show CDR1 as SNHLY and CDR2 as FYNNEI. V was clipped by 8 bases and J by 1 base, with 9 bases between them. The CDR3 spells CASQGISYEQYF. The CDR3 region has the DNA TGTGCCAGCCAGGGTATTTCCTACGAGCAGTACTTC.

The J gene is TRBJ2-7, the V gene TRBV19, with TRBD1 identical over 10 bases. Trimming cost V 9 bases and J 3 bases; bases outside gene matches: 2. The germline CDR1 and CDR2 sequences are LNHDA and SQIVND (reference sequence). This CDR3 is 12 amino acids long. DNA of the CDR3: TGTGCCAGCGGACAGGGGGACTACGAGCAGTACTTC. Translation: CASGQGDYEQYF.

The J gene is TRBJ2-7, the V gene TRBV10-3, with no clear D. Germline CDR1 reads ENHRY; CDR2 reads SYGVKD. The CDR3 loop spans 12 amino acids. Trimming stripped 2 bases from V and 3 bases from J, with 5 bases between. In DNA form, the CDR3 reads TGTGCCATCAGTGAGACAGTCTACGAGCAGTACTTC. This codes for CAISETVYEQYF.

This chain uses TRBV18 with TRBJ1-1; no reliable D call. The CDR3 contains 14 residues. Trimming shortened V by 1 base and J by 0 bases, and 6 bases separated the two germline ends. Germline assignment: CDR1 KGHSH and CDR2 LQKENI. CDR3 amino acids: CASSPQDLNTEAFF. Written as DNA, the CDR3 is TGTGCCAGCTCACCACAGGACTTGAACACTGAAGCTTTCTTT.

In DNA form, the CDR3 reads TGTGCCAGCAGCGTTACAGGGTTTCAAGAGACCCAGTACTTC. Residues: CASSVTGFQETQYF. The chain has TRBV9 and TRBJ2-5; a weak D match, TRBD1 (6 bases). There are 14 residues in the CDR3. Trimming shortened V by 2 bases and J by 2 bases, and 10 bases separated the two germline ends. The germline gives CDR1 SGDLS, CDR2 YYNGEE.

V is TRBV4-1 and J is TRBJ2-3, with 7 positions matching TRBD2. Per the germline V gene, CDR1 is MGHRA and CDR2 is YSYEKL. This CDR3 region has 17 residues. The J segment lost 1 base and the V segment lost 1 base, leaving 8 bases of the junction unmatched. The CDR3 nucleotides read TGCGCCAGCAGCCAAGTCCGCGGACTAGGCGGCACAGATACGCAGTATTTT. Translation gives CASSQVRGLGGTDTQYF.